These 30 T cell receptor beta chains came from one sample sequenced in a study of T-cell reconstitution after alpha-beta-depleted transplantation in children. A TCRbeta library incorporating unique molecular identifiers was prepared. TCRdb passed the PCR reads through MiXCR, listing each CDR3 protein once. This sample has some 80,000 distinct CDR3 sequences, with around a sixth found just once. Here the sequenced sample was PBMCs, mostly from graft donor cells, taken 360 days after TCRalphabeta/CD19-depleted stem cell transplant. The receptors shown here come from a male patient aged 2-15 years who had a stem cell transplant for acute lymphoblastic leukemia, so the T cells may come from the graft donor.

This chain connects TRBV2 to TRBJ1-5; D might be TRBD1 (5 bases). CDR3 size: 12 residues. The ends were cut back, 9 bases at V and 6 bases at J, with 12 bases in the middle. The V gene's germline CDR1 is SNHLY and CDR2 FYNNEI. CDR3 coding DNA: TGTGCCAGTGGCAGGGAAGTTCAGCCCCAGCATTTT. Translated: CASGREVQPQHF. The full variable domain, rest sourced from reference TRBV2 and TRBJ1-5, is EPEVTQTPSHQVTQMGQEVILRCVPISNHLYFYWYRQILGQKVEFLVSFYNNEISEKSEIFDDQFSVERPDGSNFTLKIRSTKLEDSAMYFCASGREVQPQHFGDGTRLSIL.

The chain employs TRBV20-1 and TRBJ2-7; 8 bases map to TRBD2. The trim removed 7 bases at V and 5 bases at J, leaving 10 bases unmatched. CDR1 and CDR2 from the germline V gene are DFQATT and SNEGSKA (reference sequence). The CDR3 totals 13 residues. Here the CDR3 reads CSVFSGRPNEQYF. The CDR3 nucleotides read TGCAGTGTTTTCAGCGGGAGACCCAACGAGCAGTACTTC.

The DNA of the CDR3 is TGTGCCACCAGTGAGATTGGGACAGGGGGGTACAATGAGCAGTTCTTC. As protein: CATSEIGTGGYNEQFF. The chain joins TRBV24-1 to TRBJ2-1; TRBD1 matches 11 bases. V lost 4 bases to trimming and J lost 4 bases; unmatched junction nucleotides: 5. Germline V gives CDR1 KGHDR, CDR2 SFDVKD. This CDR3 is built from 16 residues.

This clonotype was seen ten or more times. The chain links TRBV28 to TRBJ1-2; D is unresolved. CDR1 MDHEN and CDR2 SYDVKM come from the germline V gene. V dropped 8 bases and J dropped 3 bases, with 7 bases sitting between them. This CDR3 contains 11 residues. CDR3 sequence reads: CASGLDYGYTF. The CDR3 nucleotides are TGTGCCAGCGGGTTGGACTATGGCTACACCTTC.

The chain recombines TRBV7-9 with TRBJ2-3, with D unclear. The CDR3 is 15 amino acids. Trimming took 5 bases from V and 3 from J, leaving 15 bases between them. Per the germline V gene, CDR1 is SEHNR and CDR2 is FQNEAQ (reference sequence). CDR3 sequence (DNA): TGTGCCAGCAGCCGCTTGGCTCGAAGAACAGATACGCAGTATTTT. Protein product: CASSRLARRTDTQYF.

The J gene is TRBJ1-4, the V gene TRBV2; D is perhaps TRBD1 (6 bases). This CDR3 has 16 residues. Germline CDR1 SNHLY, CDR2 FYNNEI. The V gene lost 6 bases and the J gene lost 7 bases, with 21 bases spanning the gap. The CDR3 protein is CASRKNGGRLGEKLFF. In nucleotides, the CDR3 is TGTGCCAGCAGGAAAAATGGGGGGCGATTAGGTGAAAAACTGTTTTTT.

This clonotype was detected ten times or more. V and J are TRBV12-3 or TRBV12-4 and TRBJ1-1; possible D gene TRBD1, 5 bases. The V end lost 5 bases, the J end lost 4 bases, and 20 bases lay between the germline ends. The CDR3 loop spans 16 amino acids. This CDR3 reads CASSQVMGRGSTEAFF. The CDR3 nucleotides are TGTGCCAGCAGTCAAGTTATGGGACGAGGGAGCACTGAAGCTTTCTTT.

This clonotype has ten or more counts. This chain links TRBV4-1 with TRBJ2-2, with TRBD2 matching 14 bases. CDR3 length: 17 amino acids. Trimming at V came to 4 bases and at J to 4 bases, leaving 5 bases not matched to a gene. CDR1 is MGHRA and CDR2 is YSYEKL in the germline V gene. The CDR3 region is CASSRPGLAGVTGELFF. The DNA for the CDR3 is TGCGCCAGCAGCCGCCCGGGACTAGCGGGAGTCACCGGGGAGCTGTTTTTT.

This clonotype was counted ten times or more. The rearrangement uses TRBV7-2 and TRBJ2-7; 9 bases fit TRBD1. V lost 3 bases, J lost 1 base, and 10 bases stayed unmatched. Germline loops: CDR1 SGHTA, CDR2 FQGNSA. The CDR3 loop spans 17 amino acids. This chain's CDR3 is CASSFSLTGQGSYEQYF. The CDR3 bases are TGTGCCAGCAGCTTTTCGTTGACGGGACAGGGATCCTACGAGCAGTACTTC.

The chain is built from TRBV10-3 and TRBJ2-1; D remains unclear. Trimming took 2 bases from V and 7 from J, leaving 6 bases between them. Germline V lookup: CDR1 ENHRY, CDR2 SYGVKD. The CDR3 runs 12 residues. The CDR3 sequence: CAISEGVNEQFF. DNA for the CDR3: TGTGCCATCAGTGAGGGGGTAAATGAGCAGTTCTTC.

This clonotype was seen a handful of times. This chain links TRBV5-1 with TRBJ2-3, with 10 bases fitting TRBD2. After removal of 1 base from V and 3 bases from J, the junction contained 5 bases not matched to a gene. Germline loops: CDR1 SGHRS, CDR2 YFSETQ. CDR3 length: 16 amino acids. In DNA form, the CDR3 reads TGCGCCAGCAGCTTGCCGGGACTAGCGAGGACAGATACGCAGTATTTT. Its protein product is CASSLPGLARTDTQYF.

This clonotype was picked up one time. V gene TRBV6-2 or TRBV6-3 combines with J gene TRBJ2-7; D gene ambiguous. Germline CDR1 is MNHEY and CDR2 is SVGEGT. CDR3 length: 12 residues. Trimming took off 3 bases at V and 4 bases at J, with 7 bases between the two ends. This CDR3 reads CASSYISYEQYF. The CDR3 nucleotides are TGTGCCAGCAGTTATATCTCATACGAGCAGTACTTC.

V and J are TRBV9 and TRBJ2-7, with a possible D match to TRBD1 (6 bases). The CDR3 is 16 residues long. V lost 4 bases and J 2 bases, leaving 19 bases between the germline ends. From germline, CDR1 is SGDLS and CDR2 YYNGEE. The CDR3 sequence is CASSRFGAGETYEQYF. The CDR3 DNA is TGTGCCAGCAGCCGATTCGGGGCAGGGGAAACCTACGAGCAGTACTTC.

This clonotype has only a few counts. The chain carries TRBV10-3 and TRBJ2-1; D possibly corresponds to TRBD2 (5 bases). CDR1 and CDR2 from the germline V gene are ENHRY and SYGVKD. The V end was cut by 0 bases, the J end by 9 bases, with 9 bases between. The CDR3 is 13 residues long. The DNA of the CDR3 is TGTGCCATCAGTGAGTCTAGCGTGGGTGAGCAGTTCTTC. It codes for CAISESSVGEQFF.

There are a few counts of this clonotype. J is TRBJ2-1 and V is TRBV10-3, with 10 bases fitting TRBD2. The CDR3 totals 15 residues. V dropped 9 bases and J dropped 3; count of bases not matched to a gene: 8. CDR1 and CDR2 (germline): ENHRY, SYGVKD. In DNA form, the CDR3 reads TGTGCCATTCTAGCGGGAGCGACAGACTACAATGAGCAGTTCTTC. Amino acid sequence: CAILAGATDYNEQFF.

The chain joins TRBV6-1 to TRBJ2-5; 12 bases are shared with TRBD2. The CDR3 length is 17 residues. J was trimmed by 3 bases and V by 6 bases; bases with no gene match: 11. Germline-derived CDR1 and CDR2 are MNHNS and SASEGT. The CDR3 bases are TGTGCCAGCAGCCCCTCGGGTCGGACTAGCGGGAAAGAGACCCAGTACTTC. It translates to CASSPSGRTSGKETQYF.

This rearrangement joins TRBV7-9 to TRBJ2-7; D gene ambiguous. The CDR3 loop spans 17 amino acids. CDR1 is SEHNR, CDR2 FQNEAQ, per germline (reference sequence). Trimming stripped 5 bases from V and 6 bases from J, with 26 bases between. CDR3 DNA: TGTGCCAGCAGCCTACATCGGAACGGATCTCCCCTATGCGAGCAGTACTTC. It yields the protein CASSLHRNGSPLCEQYF.

This clonotype was seen at least ten times. The genes are TRBV7-9 and TRBJ1-1; D not certain. Germline V gives CDR1 SEHNR, CDR2 FQNEAQ (reference sequence). CDR3 size: 15 residues. Trimming stripped 6 bases from V and 3 bases from J, with 17 bases between. CDR3: CASRTVWGGDTEAFF. CDR3 in DNA: TGTGCCAGCAGAACAGTCTGGGGTGGAGACACTGAAGCTTTCTTT.

At least ten counts were recorded for this clonotype. The V call is TRBV7-9, the J call TRBJ2-5; D might be TRBD2 (5 bases). Germline V gene lookup returns CDR1 SEHNR and CDR2 FQNEAQ (reference sequence). Trimming cost V 5 bases and J 7 bases, with 20 bases left between them. This CDR3 is 15 amino acids long. This CDR3 is CASSLGSFGPTTQYF. DNA for the CDR3: TGTGCCAGCAGCCTTGGGAGTTTCGGACCAACGACCCAGTACTTC. The whole variable domain, filled in from reference TRBV7-9 and TRBJ2-5, reads DTGVSQNPRHKITKRGQNVTFRCDPISEHNRLYWYRQTLGQGPEFLTYFQNEAQLEKSRLLSDRFSAERPKGSFSTLEIQRTEQGDSAMYLCASSLGSFGPTTQYFGPGTRLLVL.

This clonotype appeared many times. The chain joins TRBV4-1 to TRBJ2-3; no reliable D call. CDR3 size: 19 residues. V was clipped by 0 bases and J by 0 bases, with 19 bases between them. Germline CDR1 is MGHRA and CDR2 is YSYEKL. The DNA of the CDR3 is TGCGCCAGCAGCCAAGATATCGCCCACCGCTTCGGGAGCACAGATACGCAGTATTTT. The encoded protein is CASSQDIAHRFGSTDTQYF.

The sample holds many counts of this clonotype. This chain joins TRBV29-1 and TRBJ2-2, with 8 bases matching TRBD1. The CDR3 runs 13 residues. Germline values: CDR1 SQVTM, CDR2 ANQGSEA. Trimming cost V 6 bases and J 0 bases; bases outside gene matches: 0. The CDR3 nucleotides are TGCAGCGTCAGGGGGCCGAACACCGGGGAGCTGTTTTTT. Protein: CSVRGPNTGELFF.

This clonotype was seen only a few times. The V call is TRBV3-1, the J call TRBJ2-1; 9 bases match TRBD2. The V gene's germline CDR1 is LGHDT and CDR2 YNNKEL (reference sequence). V shed 1 base, J shed 5 bases, and the junction held 6 bases outside the gene matches. The CDR3 contains 16 residues. CDR3 in amino acids: CASSQVRLAAHNEQFF. Written as DNA, the CDR3 is TGTGCCAGCAGCCAAGTCCGACTAGCGGCTCACAATGAGCAGTTCTTC.

With regard to this clonotype: One junction end does not reproduce the germline sequence, and a read error may be involved. V gene TRBV6-5 combines with J gene TRBJ2-7, with D hard to call. The germline V gene encodes CDR1 MNHEY and CDR2 SVGAGI. The CDR3 loop spans 14 amino acids. The CDR3 spells CAISYTGEAYEQYF. CDR3 sequence (DNA): TGTGCCATCAGTTACACGGGCGAGGCCTACGAGCAGTACTTC.

This clonotype was recorded many times. The J gene is TRBJ2-1, the V gene TRBV10-3; D remains unclear. Germline lookup yields CDR1 ENHRY and CDR2 SYGVKD. The V and J ends lost 5 bases and 2 bases respectively, with 19 bases between them. The length of the CDR3 is 17 residues. CDR3 in amino acids: CAISSSSFTSAYNEQFF. CDR3 coding DNA: TGTGCCATCAGTTCAAGTTCCTTCACGTCGGCCTACAATGAGCAGTTCTTC.

This sequence joins TRBV7-9 and TRBJ2-5, with 11 bases fitting TRBD2. The germline V gene has CDR1 SEHNR and CDR2 FQNEAQ (reference sequence). The V segment lost 5 bases and the J segment 5 bases; nucleotides outside the gene matches: 13. CDR3 length: 17 amino acids. The DNA of the CDR3 is TGTGCCAGCAGCCGTCGGACTAGCGGGTACCAGGGGGAGACCCAGTACTTC. Amino acid sequence: CASSRRTSGYQGETQYF.

This clonotype has a count of ten or more. As DNA, the CDR3 is TGTGCCAGCAGACTACGTAGCTCCTACAATGAGCAGTTCTTC. Its protein product is CASRLRSSYNEQFF. V gene TRBV6-1 combines with J gene TRBJ2-1; unclear D gene. Looked up from germline, CDR1 is MNHNS and CDR2 is SASEGT. The V gene lost 6 bases and the J gene lost 0 bases, with 9 bases spanning the gap. There are 14 residues in the CDR3.

The rearrangement links TRBV7-2 to TRBJ2-7; 12 bases are shared with TRBD2. This CDR3 is built from 15 residues. Germline CDR1 reads SGHTA; CDR2 reads FQGNSA. Trimming cost V 1 base and J 4 bases; bases outside gene matches: 2. The CDR3 DNA follows: TGTGCCAGCAGCTTAGAGACTAGCGGGAGATACGAGCAGTACTTC. This codes for CASSLETSGRYEQYF.

This clonotype was detected ten times or more. The rearrangement joins TRBV5-6 to TRBJ1-2, with 8 positions matching TRBD1. CDR1 and CDR2 from the germline V gene are SGHDT and YYEEEE. This CDR3 has 14 residues. The V gene end was trimmed by 0 bases and the J gene end by 7 bases; junction bases not matched to a gene: 5. CDR3: CASSLGQGTFGYTF. The CDR3 DNA reads TGTGCCAGCAGCTTGGGACAGGGGACTTTTGGCTACACCTTC. Based on the CDR3 plus reference TRBV5-6 and TRBJ1-2, the full variable domain is DAGVTQSPTHLIKTRGQQVTLRCSPKSGHDTVSWYQQALGQGPQFIFQYYEEEERQRGNFPDRFSGHQFPNYSSELNVNALLLGDSALYLCASSLGQGTFGYTFGSGTRLTVV.

The table lists this clonotype with a few counts. The chain combines TRBV11-1 with TRBJ2-3; 10 bases match TRBD2. The V gene end was trimmed by 6 bases and the J gene end by 0 bases; junction bases not matched to a gene: 12. The CDR3 contains 18 residues. Per germline, CDR1 SGHAT and CDR2 FQDESV (reference sequence). CDR3 DNA sequence: TGTGCCAGCAGAGCGGGACTAGCGCGCTTGACTAGCACAGATACGCAGTATTTT. This codes for CASRAGLARLTSTDTQYF.

The V gene is TRBV6-4, the J gene TRBJ2-1, with 11 bases identical to TRBD2. This CDR3 comprises 19 residues. The V and J ends lost 2 bases and 4 bases, in that order; junction bases with no gene match: 13. Germline V gives CDR1 MRHNA, CDR2 SNTAGT. In DNA form, the CDR3 reads TGTGCCAGCAGTGACCCTGGCCTAGCGGGAGGCCTCTCTTACAATGAGCAGTTCTTC. This encodes CASSDPGLAGGLSYNEQFF.